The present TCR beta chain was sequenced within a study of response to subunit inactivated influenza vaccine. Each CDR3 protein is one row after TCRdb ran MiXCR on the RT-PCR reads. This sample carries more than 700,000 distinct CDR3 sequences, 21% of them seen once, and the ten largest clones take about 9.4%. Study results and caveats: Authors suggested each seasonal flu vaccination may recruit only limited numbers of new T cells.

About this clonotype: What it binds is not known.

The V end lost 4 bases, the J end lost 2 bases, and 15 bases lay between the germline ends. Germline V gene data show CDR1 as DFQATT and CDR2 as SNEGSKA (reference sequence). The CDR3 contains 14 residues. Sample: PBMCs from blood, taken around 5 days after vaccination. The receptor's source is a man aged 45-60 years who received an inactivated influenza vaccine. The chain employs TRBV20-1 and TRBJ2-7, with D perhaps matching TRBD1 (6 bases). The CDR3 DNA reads TGCAGTGCTACACCAGGGACAATCCCCTACGAGCAGTACTTC. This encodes CSATPGTIPYEQYF.